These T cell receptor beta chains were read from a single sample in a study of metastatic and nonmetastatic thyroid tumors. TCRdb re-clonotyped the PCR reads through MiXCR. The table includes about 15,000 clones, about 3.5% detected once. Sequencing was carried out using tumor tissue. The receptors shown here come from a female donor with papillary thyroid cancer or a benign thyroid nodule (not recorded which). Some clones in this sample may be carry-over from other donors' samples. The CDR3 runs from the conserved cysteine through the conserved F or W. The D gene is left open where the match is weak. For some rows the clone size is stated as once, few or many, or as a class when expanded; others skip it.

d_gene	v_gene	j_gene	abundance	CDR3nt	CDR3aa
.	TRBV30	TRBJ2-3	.	TGTGCCTGGAGTGGGGGAGGCCTCACAGATACGCAGTATTTT	CAWSGGGLTDTQYF
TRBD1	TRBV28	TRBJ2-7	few	TGTGCCAGCAGTCCAAATAGGGACAGCAGATACGAGCAGTACTTC	CASSPNRDSRYEQYF
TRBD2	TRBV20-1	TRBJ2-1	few	TGCAGTGCTAGACAACTAGCGGGTCAAAATGAGCAGTTCTTC	CSARQLAGQNEQFF
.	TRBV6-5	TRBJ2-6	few	TGTGCCAGCAGTTACTCGATGGGGTTTGCTGGTGCCAACGTCCTGACTTTC	CASSYSMGFAGANVLTF
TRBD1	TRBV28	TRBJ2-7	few	TGTGCCAGCAGTTTAAGGACAGGGAGGTACGAGCAGTACTTC	CASSLRTGRYEQYF
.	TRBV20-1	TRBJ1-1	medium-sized	TGCAGTGCCGCCGGTACACGGTCGACTGAAGCTTTCTTT	CSAAGTRSTEAFF
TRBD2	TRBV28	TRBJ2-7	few	TGTGCCAGCAGAGTTCTAGGGACTAGCGGGAGCAGCTACGAGCAGTACTTC	CASRVLGTSGSSYEQYF
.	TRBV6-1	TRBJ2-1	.	TGTGCCAGCATCCTCGATGCAAGACGCACCAAAGAGCAGTTCTTC	CASILDARRTKEQFF
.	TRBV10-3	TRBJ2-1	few	TGTGCCATCAGTGGAGAAGGGGTCAATGAGCAGTTCTTC	CAISGEGVNEQFF
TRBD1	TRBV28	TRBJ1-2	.	TGTGCCAGCAGCACGGGACAGCCTAGCTACACCTTC	CASSTGQPSYTF
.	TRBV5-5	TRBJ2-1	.	TGTGCCAGCAGCCGACCAGCCGTCGAGCAGTTCTTC	CASSRPAVEQFF
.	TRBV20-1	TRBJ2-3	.	TGCAGTGCTAGAGTTGCTAGCACAGATACGCAGTATTTT	CSARVASTDTQYF
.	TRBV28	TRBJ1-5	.	TGTGCCAGCAGTTTCCCCCTGGGGGGGGCCCAGCCCCAGCATTTT	CASSFPLGGAQPQHF
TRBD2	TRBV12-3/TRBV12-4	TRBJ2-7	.	TGTGCCAGCAGTTCCCTAGCGGGAGGCCATTACGAGCAGTACTTT	CASSSLAGGHYEQYF
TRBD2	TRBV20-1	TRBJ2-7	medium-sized	TGCAGCGCCGGTCGGGGGGACTACGAGCAGTACTTC	CSAGRGDYEQYF
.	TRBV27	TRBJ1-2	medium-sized	TGTGCCAGCAGTTTGGGAGGACAACCCTATGGCTACACCTTC	CASSLGGQPYGYTF
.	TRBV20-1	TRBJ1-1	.	TGCAGTGCCAACCGGGGGGGGCTATGGGTGAACACTGAAGCTTTCTTT	CSANRGGLWVNTEAFF
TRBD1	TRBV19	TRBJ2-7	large	TGTGCCAGTAGTTCGCGACAGGGGAGATACGAGCAGTACTTC	CASSSRQGRYEQYF
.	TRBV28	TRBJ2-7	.	TGTGCCAGCACAGTCCAGGGAGTCGACGAGCAGTACTTC	CASTVQGVDEQYF
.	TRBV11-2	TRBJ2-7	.	.	CASSFYICSADRYEQYF
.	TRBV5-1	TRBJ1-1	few	TGCGCCAGCAGCCGGGGAAGGGGGGACACTGAAGCTTTCTTT	CASSRGRGDTEAFF
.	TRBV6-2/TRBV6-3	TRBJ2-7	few	TGTGCCAGCAGCAGTTTACGGGAGCAGTACTTC	CASSSLREQYF
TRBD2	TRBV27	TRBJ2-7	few	TGTGCCAGCAGTTTTGGCGGGAGGGCCGGTGGTAGGCAGTACTTC	CASSFGGRAGGRQYF
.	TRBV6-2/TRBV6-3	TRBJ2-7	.	TGTGCCAGCAGTTACCTCCGCGAGAACGAGCAGTACTTC	CASSYLRENEQYF
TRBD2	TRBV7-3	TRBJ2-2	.	TGTGCCAGCAGCTTAAGGACTAGTTCCGGGGAGCTGTTTTTT	CASSLRTSSGELFF
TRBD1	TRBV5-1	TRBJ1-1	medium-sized	TGCGCCAGCAGCCAGACAGGGTGGGACACTGAAGCTTTCTTT	CASSQTGWDTEAFF
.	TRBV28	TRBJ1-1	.	TGTGCCAGCAGTGAACTCCCGGGAGGGTTTAGCACTGAAGCTTTCTTT	CASSELPGGFSTEAFF
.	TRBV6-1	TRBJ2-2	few	TGTGCCACCCTCCGGGTCGGGGATTACACCGGGGAGCTGTTTTTT	CATLRVGDYTGELFF
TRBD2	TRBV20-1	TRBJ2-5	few	TGCAGTGCTAACATAGCGGGGGGGCCCGGGACCCAGTACTTC	CSANIAGGPGTQYF
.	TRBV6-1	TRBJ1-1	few	TGTGCCAGCAGGCCCCAACGGGCCTCGAACACTGAAGCTTTCTTT	CASRPQRASNTEAFF
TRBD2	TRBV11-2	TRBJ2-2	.	TGTGCCAGCACTAGCGGCTATGTCACCGGGGAGCTGTTTTTT	CASTSGYVTGELFF
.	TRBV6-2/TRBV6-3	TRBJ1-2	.	TGTGCCAGCAGTCCCAGACTAACCTATGGCTACACCTTC	CASSPRLTYGYTF
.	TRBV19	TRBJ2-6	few	TGTGCCAGTAGCGATGGGGAGGCCGGGGCCAACGTCCTGACTTTC	CASSDGEAGANVLTF
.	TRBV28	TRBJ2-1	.	TGTGCCAGCAGTTTCCAGGACGCAGGGGGGGGTGAGCAGTTCTTC	CASSFQDAGGGEQFF
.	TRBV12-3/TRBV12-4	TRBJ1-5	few	TGTGCCAGCAGTTTAGGTGACATTCAGCCCCAGCATTTT	CASSLGDIQPQHF
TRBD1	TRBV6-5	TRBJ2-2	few	TGTGCCAGCAGTTACTCGACAGGGGGAAAGCTGTTTTTT	CASSYSTGGKLFF
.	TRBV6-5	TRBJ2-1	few	TGTGCCAGCAGTTACCTCCATCAGGCCCATGAGCAGTTCTTC	CASSYLHQAHEQFF
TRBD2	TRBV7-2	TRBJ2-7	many	TGTGCCAGCAGCCCAGTGGCTAGCGGCCCTTTTTACGAGCAGTACTTC	CASSPVASGPFYEQYF
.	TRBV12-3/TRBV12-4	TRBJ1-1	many	TGTGCCAGCAGCGCAGAGGGGGAGAACACTGAAGCTTTCTTT	CASSAEGENTEAFF
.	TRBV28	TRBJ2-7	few	TGTGCCAGCAGTTACGCCTACGAGCAGTACTTC	CASSYAYEQYF
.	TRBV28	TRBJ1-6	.	TGTGCCAGCAGTTTGCAAAGGGGGCCCCTCCACTTT	CASSLQRGPLHF